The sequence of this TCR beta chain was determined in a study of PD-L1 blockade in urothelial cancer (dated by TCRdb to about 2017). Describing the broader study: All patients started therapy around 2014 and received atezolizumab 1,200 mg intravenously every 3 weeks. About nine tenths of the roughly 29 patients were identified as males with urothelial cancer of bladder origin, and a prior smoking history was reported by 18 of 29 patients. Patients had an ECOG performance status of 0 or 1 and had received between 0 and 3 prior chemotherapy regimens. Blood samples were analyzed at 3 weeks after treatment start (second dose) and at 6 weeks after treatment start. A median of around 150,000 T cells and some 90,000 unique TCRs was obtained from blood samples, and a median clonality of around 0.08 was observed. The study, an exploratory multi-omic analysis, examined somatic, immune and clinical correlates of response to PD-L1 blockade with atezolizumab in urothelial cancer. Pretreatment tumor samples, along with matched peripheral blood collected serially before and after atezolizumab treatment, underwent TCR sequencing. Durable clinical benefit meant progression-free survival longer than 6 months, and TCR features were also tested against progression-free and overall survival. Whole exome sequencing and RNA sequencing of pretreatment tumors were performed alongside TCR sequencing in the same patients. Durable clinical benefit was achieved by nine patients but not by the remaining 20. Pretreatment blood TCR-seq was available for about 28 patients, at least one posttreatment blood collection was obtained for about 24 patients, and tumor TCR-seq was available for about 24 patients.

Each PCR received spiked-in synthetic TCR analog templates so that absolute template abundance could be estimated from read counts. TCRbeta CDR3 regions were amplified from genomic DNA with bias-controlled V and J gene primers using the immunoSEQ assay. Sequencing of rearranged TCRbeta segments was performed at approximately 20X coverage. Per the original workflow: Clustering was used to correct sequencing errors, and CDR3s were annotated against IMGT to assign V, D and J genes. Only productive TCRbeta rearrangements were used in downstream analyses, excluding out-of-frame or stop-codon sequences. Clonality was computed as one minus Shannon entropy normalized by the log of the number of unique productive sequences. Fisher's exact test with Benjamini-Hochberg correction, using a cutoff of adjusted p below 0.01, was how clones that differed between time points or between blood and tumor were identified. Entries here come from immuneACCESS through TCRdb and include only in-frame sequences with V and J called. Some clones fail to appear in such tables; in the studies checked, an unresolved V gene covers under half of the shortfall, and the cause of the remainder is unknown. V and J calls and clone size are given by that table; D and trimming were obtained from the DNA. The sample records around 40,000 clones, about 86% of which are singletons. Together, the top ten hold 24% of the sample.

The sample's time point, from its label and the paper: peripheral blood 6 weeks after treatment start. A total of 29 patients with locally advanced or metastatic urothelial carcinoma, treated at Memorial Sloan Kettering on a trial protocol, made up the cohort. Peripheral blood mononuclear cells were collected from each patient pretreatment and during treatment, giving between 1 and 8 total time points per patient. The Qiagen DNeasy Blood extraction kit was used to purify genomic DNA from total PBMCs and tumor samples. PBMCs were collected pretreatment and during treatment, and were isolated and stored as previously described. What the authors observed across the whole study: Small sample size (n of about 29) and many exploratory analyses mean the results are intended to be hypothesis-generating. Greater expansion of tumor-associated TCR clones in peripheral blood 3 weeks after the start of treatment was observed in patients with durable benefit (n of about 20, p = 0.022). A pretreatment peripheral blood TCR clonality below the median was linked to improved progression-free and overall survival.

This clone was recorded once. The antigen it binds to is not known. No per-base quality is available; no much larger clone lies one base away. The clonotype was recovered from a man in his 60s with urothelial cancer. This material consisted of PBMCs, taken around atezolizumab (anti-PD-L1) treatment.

The bases are TGCGCCAGCAGCTTGGGTGGGACAATGAATCAGCCCCAGCATTTT. It translates as CASSLGGTMNQPQHF. This chain is built from TRBV5-1 and TRBJ1-5; perhaps TRBD1 is the D gene, with 6 bases matching. CDR1 and CDR2 are drawn from the germline V gene: SGHRS, YFSETQ. The CDR3 numbers 15 residues from cysteine through phenylalanine. Just CDR3 DNA is preserved here, 45 bases in frame from base 1. The trim is 0 bases for V and 4 bases for J, with a gap of 11 bases between the germline ends.